This TCR beta chain stems from a study of neurological immune-mediated disorders (dated by TCRdb to between 2018 and 2021). A note on the overall study: Using UMI-based sequencing, the study compared peripheral blood TCR-beta repertoires from patients with HTLV-I-associated myelopathy (HAM/TSP), patients with multiple sclerosis, and healthy controls. The cohort included some 66 subjects: approximately 14 with HAM/TSP, about 34 with multiple sclerosis, and around 20 healthy controls. Longitudinal samples, technical triplicates and paired sorted CD4+ and CD8+ T-cell subsets, alongside PBMC samples, were included among the roughly 97 TCR-beta libraries.

cDNA synthesis used template-switch 5'RACE with a primer carrying a 10-nucleotide random unique molecular identifier tagging each TCR transcript. Every sequencing run yielded over 200 million TCR-beta sequences covering 15-18 subjects. The RNeasy kit was used to extract total RNA. Using the KAPA Real-time Library Amplification kit, TCR-beta VDJ regions were amplified with primers for the TCR constant region and the 5'RACE anchor. Sample indexes and Illumina adaptors were added in a first PCR, after which library yield was increased in a second PCR. After purification with Ampure beads, the TCR product of roughly 650 bp was size-selected on a 2% E-gel SizeSelection system. Before pooling, library quality was assessed on a Bioanalyzer, concentration was determined with Qubit, and library quantification was performed with the Kapa Library Quantification kit. An Illumina HiSeq 2500 was used to sequence the libraries paired-end at 2 x 150 bp. To increase sequence diversity, roughly 24-31% phiX was spiked into each library pool. The study's own analysis went as follows. The quality-filtered reads were processed with the UMI-based MiGEC pipeline, whose error correction step removed more than 80% of the raw TCR sequences. VDJ genes were aligned to IMGT germline references, and each clonotype was defined by a unique CDR3 amino acid sequence together with V-J genes. Clonal expansion, Shannon diversity, and CDR3 relatedness (CalcPairwiseDistances, ClusterSamples) were evaluated with VDJtools, and phylogenetic trees were built with CLCbio workbench. Using coefficient-of-variation modelling across technical triplicates, the study counted a clone as expanded if it had at least 8 unique UMIs. The public sequencing data were trimmed at Q25 with fastp and processed into clonotypes with MiXCR by TCRdb, which kept only in-frame beta chains. Under each unique CDR3 protein, matching rows form one entry showing the most common genes and DNA. The V and J calls and clone size come from TCRdb's table, not from the authors' own analysis. This sample has roughly 50,000 distinct CDR3 sequences in its table, and approximately 15% of those were observed once. The ten top clones hold roughly 4.5% of the sample.

This clonotype was counted at least ten times. The specificity of this receptor is unknown. Per-nucleotide qualities are absent, and no much larger clonotype sits a single base away. What the authors observed across the whole study: The highest TCR clonal expansion was observed in HAM/TSP patients, whereas the lowest was observed in MS patients, even when compared with healthy controls. Across subjects, expanded clones never shared an identical CDR3 amino acid sequence, which suggests that the TCR-beta repertoires in every group were private.

The healthy controls were volunteers from a blood bank in Maryland, USA. Unsorted PBMC libraries were generated from 2 million PBMCs stored in RNAlater at -80 °C until RNA extraction. PBMCs were separated from peripheral blood using Ficoll-Hypaque density gradient centrifugation and then cryopreserved in liquid nitrogen. Ends trimmed: V by 10 bases, J by 4 bases; bases unmatched to a gene: 8. From its cysteine to its phenylalanine, the CDR3 spans 13 amino acids. Of all the DNA, just the CDR3 is kept, 39 bases in frame from base 1. The germline V gene gives CDR1 as ENHRY and CDR2 as SYGVKD. This clonotype originated in a man aged 55 to 69 in good health. This chain is built from TRBV10-3 and TRBJ2-3; 7 nucleotides in the junction match TRBD1. Sequencing was carried out using PBMCs. The CDR3 here reads CATGDRVADTQYF. The sequenced DNA: TGTGCCACCGGGGACAGAGTGGCAGATACGCAGTATTTT.